The 25 T cell receptor beta chains presented below share a single source sample, sequenced in a study of tumor T cells in aggressive B-cell lymphoma. Sequenced by immunoSEQ multiplex PCR; TCRdb stores in-frame clones only, minus some. The sample lists roughly 3,000 clones, about 89% seen once, with 2.3% in the top ten. The sequencing sample was made of tumor tissue. All receptors derive from an adult with diffuse large B cell lymphoma.

The rearrangement uses TRBV28 and TRBJ1-1; the D is unclear. CDR3 length equals 11 residues. Per germline, CDR1 MDHEN and CDR2 SYDVKM. Trimming shortened V by 6 bases and J by 1 base, and 3 bases separated the two germline ends. The CDR3 protein is CASRRNTEAFF. The DNA of the CDR3 is TGTGCCAGCAGGAGGAACACTGAAGCTTTCTTT.

The V and J genes are TRBV6-1 and TRBJ1-1; 8 nucleotides line up with TRBD1. J lost 1 base, V lost 6 bases, and 4 bases had no gene match. Germline V lookup: CDR1 MNHNS, CDR2 SASEGT. The CDR3 totals 14 residues. The CDR3 protein is CASSITGGNTEAFF. In nucleotides, the CDR3 is TGTGCCAGCAGCATTACAGGGGGGAACACTGAAGCTTTCTTT.

The CDR3 DNA reads TGTGCCAGTAGTATCTCCCTCAATCAGCCCCAGCATTTT. Translation gives CASSISLNQPQHF. The rearrangement links TRBV19 to TRBJ1-5, with D unresolved. The germline V and J ends were trimmed by 3 bases and 3 bases, with 6 bases remaining between them. CDR1 and CDR2 (germline): LNHDA, SQIVND (reference sequence). The CDR3 length is 13 residues.

The chain carries TRBV6-1 and TRBJ1-2; TRBD1 matches at 7 bases. This CDR3 region has 14 residues. Germline assignment: CDR1 MNHNS and CDR2 SASEGT. V shed 6 bases, J shed 0 bases, and the junction held 4 bases outside the gene matches. CDR3 sequence: CASRTQGTNYGYTF. The DNA for the CDR3 is TGTGCCAGCAGGACACAGGGGACTAACTATGGCTACACCTTC.

The chain is built from TRBV2 and TRBJ1-2, with D perhaps matching TRBD1 (5 bases). Trimming pared 2 bases from V and 0 bases from J, leaving 19 bases between. CDR1 is SNHLY and CDR2 is FYNNEI in the germline V gene. The CDR3 is 18 residues long. CDR3 region: CASSELFREGATNYGYTF. CDR3 DNA: TGTGCCAGCAGTGAACTTTTCAGGGAGGGCGCGACTAACTATGGCTACACCTTC.

V gene TRBV7-9 combines with J gene TRBJ1-2; the D is unclear. V lost 0 bases, J lost 0 bases, and 11 bases lay in between. Germline lookup yields CDR1 SEHNR and CDR2 FQNEAQ (reference sequence). The CDR3 has 16 residues. CDR3 nucleotide sequence: TGTGCCAGCAGCTTAGCTTCCGACATAGCTAACTATGGCTACACCTTC. It yields the protein CASSLASDIANYGYTF.

This clone has just one count. V gene TRBV18 combines with J gene TRBJ1-5, with a weak D call TRBD1 (5 bases). The V gene lost 6 bases and the J gene lost 9 bases, with 18 bases spanning the gap. Germline assignment: CDR1 KGHSH and CDR2 LQKENI. The CDR3 spans 14 residues. CDR3 protein: CASSATGQEGPQHF. The CDR3 bases are TGTGCCAGCTCGGCGACGGGGCAGGAGGGGCCCCAGCATTTT.

The gene calls are TRBV9 and TRBJ2-7; 9 bases map to TRBD2. The CDR3 is 18 residues long. Germline V gene lookup returns CDR1 SGDLS and CDR2 YYNGEE. J lost 0 bases, V lost 4 bases, and 14 bases had no gene match. This chain's CDR3 is CASSSPVASGKNSYEQYF. DNA of the CDR3: TGTGCCAGCAGCTCCCCCGTGGCTAGCGGGAAAAACTCCTACGAGCAGTACTTC.

Details on this clone: The germline gene is not matched at one end of the junction; a read error may be the cause. The sample contains more than one DNA sequence encoding this CDR3. This chain uses TRBV28 with TRBJ2-7; possible D gene TRBD1, 6 bases. The germline gives CDR1 MDHEN, CDR2 SYDVKM. CDR3 size: 15 residues. CDR3 nucleotide sequence: TGCGCCAGCAGTTTACCCAGGGGAAGCTCCTACGAGCAGTACTTC. As protein: CASSLPRGSSYEQYF.

The rearrangement uses TRBV5-1 and TRBJ2-7; D ambiguous. This CDR3 spans 14 amino acids. V was trimmed by 0 bases and J by 3 bases, leaving 10 bases between them. Germline CDR1 is SGHRS and CDR2 is YFSETQ. CDR3 amino acids: CASSLDVPSYEQYF. The CDR3 nucleotides are TGCGCCAGCAGCTTGGATGTACCGAGCTACGAGCAGTACTTC. The variable domain in full, with the rest retrieved from reference TRBV5-1 and TRBJ2-7, is KAGVTQTPRYLIKTRGQQVTLSCSPISGHRSVSWYQQTPGQGLQFLFEYFSETQRNKGNFPGRFSGRQFSNSRSEMNVSTLELGDSALYLCASSLDVPSYEQYFGPGTRLTVT.

The chain has TRBV6-5 and TRBJ1-2; D remains unclear. Germline CDR1 and CDR2: MNHEY and SVGAGI. The length of the CDR3 is 12 residues. Trimming pared 9 bases from V and 8 bases from J, leaving 16 bases between. CDR3 in DNA: TGTGCCAGTTCGGGGAGGGTTGGAGGCTACACCTTC. Its translation is CASSGRVGGYTF.

This clone was recorded once. The chain uses TRBV7-9 and TRBJ1-2; TRBD1 might be the D (6 bases). This CDR3 has 12 residues. Germline CDR1 reads SEHNR; CDR2 reads FQNEAQ (reference sequence). With 1 base removed from V and 13 bases from J, the gap between germline ends came to 13 bases. Written as DNA, the CDR3 is TGTGCCAGCAGCTTAGGCCACAGGGCCGGCACCTTC. This translates into CASSLGHRAGTF.

The gene calls are TRBV2 and TRBJ1-1; D gene uncertain. Looked up from germline, CDR1 is SNHLY and CDR2 is FYNNEI. The CDR3 extends over 13 amino acids. The germline V and J ends were trimmed by 8 bases and 0 bases, with 10 bases remaining between them. The CDR3 DNA follows: TGTGCCAGCCGCAGGCGCATGAACACTGAAGCTTTCTTT. Amino acid sequence: CASRRRMNTEAFF.

The chain employs TRBV7-2 and TRBJ2-3; D is unresolved. The CDR3 length is 16 residues. Trimming shortened V by 1 base and J by 1 base, and 12 bases separated the two germline ends. Germline values: CDR1 SGHTA, CDR2 FQGNSA. The CDR3 here is CASSLGSSTGTDTQYF. The CDR3 nucleotides are TGTGCCAGCAGCTTAGGATCTAGTACGGGCACAGATACGCAGTATTTT.

CDR3 sequence: CASSERGPSRNEQFF. The DNA for the CDR3 is TGTGCCAGCAGCGAGAGGGGGCCGAGCCGCAATGAGCAGTTCTTC. The chain is built from TRBV9 and TRBJ2-1; TRBD1 agrees at 7 bases. Per germline, CDR1 SGDLS and CDR2 YYNGEE. The CDR3 contains 15 residues. V was clipped by 3 bases and J by 6 bases; unmatched bases: 9. The complete variable domain, with remaining parts taken from reference TRBV9 and TRBJ2-1, reads DSGVTQTPKHLITATGQRVTLRCSPRSGDLSVYWYQQSLDQGLQFLIQYYNGEERAKGNILERFSAQQFPDLHSELNLSSLELGDSALYFCASSERGPSRNEQFFGPGTRLTVL.

V and J are TRBV5-1 and TRBJ1-1, with D unclear. From germline, CDR1 is SGHRS and CDR2 YFSETQ. V was clipped by 1 base and J by 4 bases, with 11 bases between them. This CDR3 comprises 14 residues. CDR3 region: CASSLRIAGTEAFF. CDR3 DNA sequence: TGCGCCAGCAGCTTGCGGATTGCGGGCACTGAAGCTTTCTTT.

The chain employs TRBV4-2 and TRBJ2-5; D perhaps matches TRBD2 (6 bases). The CDR3 sequence is 17 residues long. The V end was cut by 3 bases, the J end by 4 bases, with 21 bases between. Germline lookup yields CDR1 LGHNA and CDR2 YNFKEQ. Written as DNA, the CDR3 is TGTGCCAGCAGCCAGGGTTCTGCGGGGCTAGTCGGAGAGACCCAGTACTTC. Amino acid sequence: CASSQGSAGLVGETQYF.

The CDR3 region is CASRLGTAYGYTF. The CDR3 region has the DNA TGTGCCAGCAGACTCGGGACAGCCTATGGCTACACCTTC. V usage is TRBV5-8 and J usage is TRBJ1-2; TRBD1 agrees at 7 bases. CDR1 and CDR2 (germline): SGHTS, YDEGEE. Losses at the gene ends were 5 bases for V and 4 bases for J; bases not matched to a gene: 5. The length of the CDR3 is 13 residues.

This clone was counted a single time. The chain joins TRBV11-1 to TRBJ1-1, with D possibly TRBD1 on 5 matching bases. Trimming stripped 6 bases from V and 3 bases from J, with 11 bases between. CDR1 SGHAT and CDR2 FQDESV come from the germline V gene (reference sequence). The CDR3 totals 13 residues. DNA of the CDR3: TGTGCCAGCAGTACTCGGGGGGACACTGAAGCTTTCTTT. Residues: CASSTRGDTEAFF.

This clone has more than one count but fewer than ten. The chain employs TRBV6-5 and TRBJ2-7, with 10 nucleotides matching TRBD1. CDR3 length: 13 amino acids. The trim removed 4 bases at V and 6 bases at J, leaving 3 bases unmatched. Germline values: CDR1 MNHEY, CDR2 SVGAGI. CDR3 DNA sequence: TGTGCCAGCAGTTGGGACAGGGGTCGCGAGCAGTACTTC. It translates to CASSWDRGREQYF.

The chain combines TRBV28 with TRBJ2-2; no clear D. The CDR3 covers 11 residues. V was cut by 5 bases and J by 10 bases, with 8 bases left in between. The V gene's germline CDR1 is MDHEN and CDR2 SYDVKM. CDR3 protein: CASSTTSELFF. CDR3 in DNA: TGTGCCAGCAGTACTACGTCGGAGCTGTTTTTT. Variable domain in full (rest from reference TRBV28 and TRBJ2-2): DVKVTQSSRYLVKRTGEKVFLECVQDMDHENMFWYRQDPGLGLRLIYFSYDVKMKEKGDIPEGYSVSREKKERFSLILESASTNQTSMYLCASSTTSELFFGEGSRLTVL.

There are a few counts of this clone. CDR3 coding DNA: TGTGCCACCGGTCAGGGCTATAGCAATCAGCCCCAGCATTTT. It translates to CATGQGYSNQPQHF. This chain uses TRBV10-3 with TRBJ1-5; D perhaps matches TRBD1 (5 bases). This CDR3 contains 14 residues. Per germline, CDR1 ENHRY and CDR2 SYGVKD. V lost 10 bases, J lost 0 bases, and 13 bases lay in between.

This clone was found once. Written as DNA, the CDR3 is TGTGCCAGCTCGACTAGTGCCAAGACCCAGTACTTC. Translated, it gives CASSTSAKTQYF. The chain is built from TRBV19 and TRBJ2-5, with D possibly matching TRBD2 (6 bases). CDR1 is LNHDA and CDR2 is SQIVND in the germline V gene (reference sequence). Trimming removed 9 bases from V and 6 bases from J, with 14 bases in between. The CDR3 totals 12 residues.

V usage is TRBV6-1 and J usage is TRBJ1-1, with D possibly TRBD1 on 5 matching bases. The germline V gene has CDR1 MNHNS and CDR2 SASEGT. The CDR3 is 13 amino acids. V dropped 3 bases and J dropped 1 base, with 6 bases sitting between them. The chain's CDR3 is CASSEQGNTEAFF. The CDR3 coding sequence is TGTGCCAGCAGTGAGCAGGGGAACACTGAAGCTTTCTTT.

The chain couples TRBV6-5 to TRBJ2-5; 9 bases agree with TRBD1. V lost 6 bases and J lost 4; bases outside the gene matches: 6. The length of the CDR3 is 14 residues. Germline V gives CDR1 MNHEY, CDR2 SVGAGI. Here the CDR3 reads CASRRTGATETQYF. In DNA form, the CDR3 reads TGTGCCAGCAGACGGACAGGGGCCACAGAGACCCAGTACTTC.